This T cell receptor (delta chain) was retrieved from a study of gamma-delta T cells after stem cell transplantation. The length of the CDR3 is 17 residues. Germline-derived CDR1 and CDR2 are GEAIGNYY and EKD. Unmatched junction bases numbered 14, after V lost 3 bases and J lost 8 bases. TCRdb re-processed the RT-PCR reads using CATT. Of more than 1,200 delta-chain clones in the sample, over 8% were seen once. This clone turned up a few times. One base separates it from a far larger clone, so it is likely a read error. This TCR derives from a human donor. It is not recorded whose cells these are; they may come from a transplant donor. The J gene is TRDJ1, the V gene TRDV2; 13 positions match TRDD3. Sequencing used gamma-delta T cells. CDR3 region: CACDRLTGGYASSKLIF. DNA of the CDR3: TGTGCCTGTGACCGACTCACTGGGGGATACGCATCGAGCAAACTCATCTTT.